A selection of T cell receptor beta chains follows, all from one sample in a study of cytomegalovirus exposure and HLA in healthy donors. Assay: immunoSEQ multiplex PCR; the TCRdb copy retains only in-frame clones and omits some. Of more than 95,000 clones listed, 80% are singletons. The material sequenced was PBMCs. The receptors here all came from a man aged 25 to 45 in good health and CMV-seropositive. CDR3s include the opening cysteine and the closing phenylalanine or tryptophan. The D gene is left open where the match is weak. The size field is filled for only some rows; it gives once, few, many or a size class.

size: .; D: TRBD2; V: TRBV4-1; J: TRBJ2-3; DNA: TGCGCCAGCAGCCAAGTACTAGCGGGGGCTGGGACAGATACGCAGTATTTT; CDR3: CASSQVLAGAGTDTQYF
size: .; D: TRBD1; V: TRBV27; J: TRBJ2-7; DNA: TGTGCCAGCAGTTACAGGGGTTCGGTCTACGAGCAGTACTTC; CDR3: CASSYRGSVYEQYF
size: .; D: .; V: TRBV30; J: TRBJ1-1; DNA: TGTGCCTGGAGACTGACCCGGGGAGCTTTCTTT; CDR3: CAWRLTRGAFF
size: .; D: TRBD1; V: TRBV27; J: TRBJ2-5; DNA: TGTGCCAGCAGCTTACGGGGGTGGACAGGGGCAGAGACCCAGTACTTC; CDR3: CASSLRGWTGAETQYF
size: .; D: TRBD1; V: TRBV27; J: TRBJ1-2; DNA: TGTGCCAGCAGTTTGGGGACAGGGGTGGGCTATGGCTACACCTTC; CDR3: CASSLGTGVGYGYTF
size: .; D: TRBD1; V: TRBV30; J: TRBJ1-2; DNA: TGTGCCTGGAGTGTAAAGTATCTACATACAGGGGACTATGGCTACACCTTC; CDR3: CAWSVKYLHTGDYGYTF
size: .; D: TRBD1; V: TRBV29-1; J: TRBJ1-5; DNA: TGCAGCGTCGGGACAGCTAGCAATCAGCCCCAGCATTTT; CDR3: CSVGTASNQPQHF
size: .; D: TRBD1; V: TRBV5-8; J: TRBJ1-4; DNA: TGTGCCAGCAGCTTGGCGGCGAGGGGGCGGAATGAAAAACTGTTTTTT; CDR3: CASSLAARGRNEKLFF
size: few; D: .; V: TRBV20-1; J: TRBJ2-7; DNA: TGCAGTGCTAGCTCAGCCTACGAGCAGTACTTC; CDR3: CSASSAYEQYF
size: .; D: .; V: TRBV21-1; J: TRBJ1-4; DNA: TGTGCCAGCAGCAAAATACAGGGGGCGACTAATGAAAAACTGTTTTTT; CDR3: CASSKIQGATNEKLFF
size: few; D: .; V: TRBV5-1; J: TRBJ1-1; DNA: TGCGCCAGCAGCGCTACTACAGGGATTGAAGCTTTCTTT; CDR3: CASSATTGIEAFF
size: .; D: .; V: TRBV11-1; J: TRBJ2-3; DNA: TGTGCCAGCAGCTTCGATAGCGTGGAGGATACGCAGTATTTT; CDR3: CASSFDSVEDTQYF
size: .; D: .; V: TRBV27; J: TRBJ1-1; DNA: TGTGCCAGCAGTTTATCCCAGGGCCGGACTGAAGCTTTCTTT; CDR3: CASSLSQGRTEAFF
size: few; D: .; V: TRBV6-1; J: TRBJ2-2; DNA: TGTGCCAGCAGTTCGACTTTAAACACCGGGGAGCTGTTTTTT; CDR3: CASSSTLNTGELFF
size: few; D: TRBD1; V: TRBV5-1; J: TRBJ2-5; DNA: TGCGCCAGCAGCTTTAACAGGGGCCAAGAGACCCAGTACTTC; CDR3: CASSFNRGQETQYF
size: .; D: .; V: TRBV9; J: TRBJ1-1; DNA: TGTGCCAGCAGCGTAGCAGATGTGAACACTGAAGCTTTCTTT; CDR3: CASSVADVNTEAFF
size: .; D: .; V: TRBV20-1; J: TRBJ2-7; DNA: TGCAGTGCCCGACAGGCCTACGAGCAGTACTTC; CDR3: CSARQAYEQYF
size: .; D: TRBD1; V: TRBV15; J: TRBJ1-2; DNA: TGTGCCACCAGCCTCCAACCGCGGGAACAGGGGGATGGCTACACCTTC; CDR3: CATSLQPREQGDGYTF
size: .; D: TRBD1; V: TRBV5-8; J: TRBJ2-5; DNA: TGTGCCAGCAGCTTACTGGGGACAGGGGCAGAAGAGACCCAGTACTTC; CDR3: CASSLLGTGAEETQYF
size: few; D: .; V: TRBV7-3; J: TRBJ1-2; DNA: TGTGCCAGCAGCTTAACCCGGGGAGATGGCTACACCTTC; CDR3: CASSLTRGDGYTF
size: .; D: .; V: TRBV4-1; J: TRBJ2-3; DNA: TGCGCCAGCAGCCAAGGCGGCAGCAGCACAGATACGCAGTATTTT; CDR3: CASSQGGSSTDTQYF
size: .; D: .; V: TRBV27; J: TRBJ1-1; DNA: TGTGCCAGCAGTCCCGATCGGGGAGTATGGAACACTGAAGCTTTCTTT; CDR3: CASSPDRGVWNTEAFF
size: .; D: .; V: TRBV27; J: TRBJ1-5; DNA: TGTGCCAGCAGTTCGCCGGGTCAGCCCCAGCATTTT; CDR3: CASSSPGQPQHF